This note documents a single T cell receptor (beta chain) sequence. The antigen remains unidentified. This entry comes from a study of CD8 T cells in ankylosing spondylitis. TCRdb reanalysed the 5' RACE reads using MiXCR and keeps one entry per CDR3 protein. The sample shows a few hundred thousand distinct CDR3 sequences, about a fifth of them seen only once. Overall study results and limits: Ankylosing spondylitis blood appeared to be characterized by a TCR beta motif of fewer than ten highly homologous variants.

Sequencing was carried out using blood, either unsorted or a sorted T cell fraction (not recorded which). This clonotype was obtained from a female donor with ankylosing spondylitis or in good health (not recorded which).

CDR3 nucleotides: TGTGCCAGCATTCTGCCGGGACACCTATATGGCTACACCTTC. It translates to CASILPGHLYGYTF. The J gene is TRBJ1-2, the V gene TRBV2; weak D call: TRBD1 (6 bases). Germline CDR1 and CDR2: SNHLY and FYNNEI. Deletions cut 7 bases from V and 5 bases from J, with 17 bases between. The CDR3 is 14 amino acids.